The next 25 T cell receptor beta chains were all read from a single sample in a study of CD8 T cell repertoires and HIV-1 epitope variants. Antigen specificity for these receptors is unknown. Assay used: immunoSEQ multiplex PCR; TCRdb lists only in-frame clones, some missing. The data contain several thousand clones, about 65% of them singletons. The sample comprised cultured CD8+ T cells derived from PBMCs. The receptors stem from a male donor with HIV.

This clone was seen more than once but under ten times. This sequence joins TRBV5-4 and TRBJ1-1, with 8 bases identical to TRBD1. Germline V gene lookup returns CDR1 SGHNT and CDR2 YYREEE (reference sequence). The CDR3 is 15 amino acids. V shed 3 bases and J 1 base; nucleotides not matched to a gene: 5. CDR3 coding DNA: TGTGCCAGCAGCTCCGGACAGGGCCAGAACACTGAAGCTTTCTTT. It specifies CASSSGQGQNTEAFF.

Details on this clone: An end of the junction differs from the germline gene, which may be a read error. The rearrangement uses TRBV27 and TRBJ1-6; TRBD1 agrees at 10 bases. The CDR3 loop spans 15 amino acids. CDR1 is MNHEY and CDR2 is SMNVEV in the germline V gene (reference sequence). CDR3 sequence reads: CASGLSGTGVSPLHF. As DNA, the CDR3 is TGTGCCAGCGGTTTATCCGGGACAGGGGTTTCACCCCTCCACTTT.

There are a few counts of this clone. CDR3 amino acids: CASRSGQGKQPQHF. The CDR3, as DNA: TGTGCCAGCAGATCCGGACAGGGAAAACAGCCCCAGCATTTT. The genes are TRBV6-5 and TRBJ1-5, with 8 positions matching TRBD1. Trimming at V came to 6 bases and at J to 7 bases, leaving 8 bases not matched to a gene. Germline CDR1 reads MNHEY; CDR2 reads SVGAGI. This CDR3 contains 14 residues.

V gene TRBV6-5 combines with J gene TRBJ2-2; TRBD2 is a possible D gene (6 bases). The CDR3 is 15 amino acids. CDR1 is MNHEY and CDR2 is SVGAGI in the germline V gene. Trimming pared 5 bases from V and 6 bases from J, leaving 16 bases between. The CDR3 here is CASSPPTSGAGELFF. The CDR3 DNA is TGTGCCAGCAGTCCCCCGACTAGTGGGGCCGGGGAGCTGTTTTTT.

The rearrangement links TRBV5-1 to TRBJ2-7; D perhaps matches TRBD1 (5 bases). The V end was cut by 1 base, the J end by 7 bases, with 12 bases between. Germline V lookup: CDR1 SGHRS, CDR2 YFSETQ. The CDR3 totals 13 residues. For the CDR3, the DNA is TGCGCCAGCAGCTTGTGGATAGGGGATGAGCAGTACTTC. Translated: CASSLWIGDEQYF. The variable domain in full, with the rest retrieved from reference TRBV5-1 and TRBJ2-7, is KAGVTQTPRYLIKTRGQQVTLSCSPISGHRSVSWYQQTPGQGLQFLFEYFSETQRNKGNFPGRFSGRQFSNSRSEMNVSTLELGDSALYLCASSLWIGDEQYFGPGTRLTVT.

This chain uses TRBV7-6 with TRBJ1-5; D not certain. The CDR3 spans 15 residues. Germline loops: CDR1 SGHVS, CDR2 FNYEAQ. Trimming cost V 1 base and J 1 base, with 8 bases left between them. CDR3 amino acids: CASSLGGGSNQPQHF. The CDR3 DNA sequence: TGTGCCAGCAGCTTAGGGGGTGGGAGCAATCAGCCCCAGCATTTT.

This chain links TRBV2 with TRBJ1-6; perhaps TRBD1 as D (6 bases). The CDR3 covers 15 residues. The V end lost 1 base, the J end lost 9 bases, and 13 bases lay between the germline ends. Germline CDR1 SNHLY, CDR2 FYNNEI. CDR3 sequence: CASSEGGGRFSPLHF. CDR3 nucleotides: TGTGCCAGCAGTGAAGGGGGGGGCCGATTTTCACCCCTCCACTTT.

In DNA, the CDR3 is TGTGCCAGCAGTCCCGGGACTTCCTACGAGCAGTACTTC. Its translation: CASSPGTSYEQYF. V and J are TRBV28 and TRBJ2-7; TRBD2 might be the D (6 bases). Germline CDR1 reads MDHEN; CDR2 reads SYDVKM. CDR3 length equals 13 residues. Deletions cut 5 bases from V and 1 base from J, with 9 bases between.

By frequency in the sample, this clone is medium-sized. This sequence joins TRBV4-3 and TRBJ2-5; no definite D call. The CDR3 is 13 residues long. The germline gives CDR1 LGHNA, CDR2 YSLEER. Trimming removed 5 bases from V and 5 bases from J, with 12 bases in between. In nucleotides, the CDR3 is TGCGCCAGCAGCTCCCTTCTCACGGAGACCCAGTACTTC. Encoded protein: CASSSLLTETQYF.

This sequence joins TRBV19 and TRBJ2-1; 8 bases are a match to TRBD1. Germline V gene sequence: CDR1 LNHDA, CDR2 SQIVND (reference sequence). There are 13 residues in the CDR3. J gave up 6 bases and V 3 bases, and 1 base lay outside the gene matches. In nucleotides, the CDR3 is TGTGCCAGTAGTATTACAGGGGGCAATGAGCAGTTCTTC. This sequence encodes CASSITGGNEQFF. The whole variable domain, remainder taken from reference TRBV19 and TRBJ2-1, is DGGITQSPKYLFRKEGQNVTLSCEQNLNHDAMYWYRQDPGQGLRLIYYSQIVNDFQKGDIAEGYSVSREKKESFPLTVTSAQKNPTAFYLCASSITGGNEQFFGPGTRLTVL.

The gene calls are TRBV5-4 and TRBJ2-7, with TRBD2 identical over 8 bases. V trimming: 4 bases; J trimming: 7 bases; junction bases outside the gene matches: 16. CDR3 length equals 16 residues. Germline V gene lookup returns CDR1 SGHNT and CDR2 YYREEE (reference sequence). The CDR3 spells CASSREGGGAGGEQYF. In nucleotides, the CDR3 is TGTGCCAGCAGCCGGGAGGGGGGAGGCGCCGGAGGGGAGCAGTACTTC. The complete variable domain, with remaining parts taken from reference TRBV5-4 and TRBJ2-7, reads ETGVTQSPTHLIKTRGQQVTLRCSSQSGHNTVSWYQQALGQGPQFIFQYYREEENGRGNFPPRFSGLQFPNYSSELNVNALELDDSALYLCASSREGGGAGGEQYFGPGTRLTVT.

In this sample, this clone turned up a few times. The chain joins TRBV5-6 to TRBJ2-7; the D is unclear. From germline, CDR1 is SGHDT and CDR2 YYEEEE. Trimming removed 0 bases from V and 4 bases from J, with 5 bases in between. This CDR3 is 12 amino acids long. The DNA for the CDR3 is TGTGCCAGCAGCTTGGATCAGTACGAGCAGTACTTC. Translation: CASSLDQYEQYF.

The J gene is TRBJ2-7, the V gene TRBV7-2, with 11 bases matching TRBD2. CDR3 length equals 15 residues. The germline V gene has CDR1 SGHTA and CDR2 FQGNSA. The V segment lost 5 bases and the J segment 5 bases; nucleotides outside the gene matches: 8. CDR3 residues: CASSDFASGRNEQYF. In DNA form, the CDR3 reads TGTGCCAGCAGCGACTTCGCTAGCGGGAGGAACGAGCAGTACTTC.

This sequence joins TRBV11-3 and TRBJ2-1; D gene ambiguous. This CDR3 is built from 13 residues. V lost 6 bases, J lost 4 bases, and 10 bases lay in between. Germline V gene sequence: CDR1 SGHNT, CDR2 YENEEA. CDR3 nucleotides: TGTGCCAGCAGTTTCCGGTCGTACAATGAGCAGTTCTTC. Its protein is CASSFRSYNEQFF.

The chain has TRBV19 and TRBJ1-1, with a tentative D call TRBD1 (6 bases). The CDR3 extends over 15 amino acids. Germline V gene lookup returns CDR1 LNHDA and CDR2 SQIVND (reference sequence). Trimming removed 6 bases at V and 1 base at J, with 15 bases between. The CDR3 region has the DNA TGTGCCAGTAGGATACCTGGACAGCCGAACACTGAAGCTTTCTTT. Protein: CASRIPGQPNTEAFF.

This rearrangement joins TRBV2 to TRBJ2-1, with unresolved D. V lost 4 bases and J 10 bases, leaving 11 bases between the germline ends. CDR3 length: 12 residues. Germline V gives CDR1 SNHLY, CDR2 FYNNEI. CDR3 nucleotide sequence: TGTGCCAGCAGTGGGTTGGTTTCAGAGCAGTTCTTC. This codes for CASSGLVSEQFF.

The chain combines TRBV27 with TRBJ2-2, with a possible D match to TRBD2 (5 bases). In germline, CDR1 is MNHEY, CDR2 SMNVEV (reference sequence). V shed 2 bases and J shed 3 bases, with 13 bases lying between them. The CDR3 is made up of 16 amino acids. Here the CDR3 DNA reads TGTGCCAGCAGTTTACGGGCCCCGGGATACACCGGGGAGCTGTTTTTT. It is translated as CASSLRAPGYTGELFF.

This clone is hyperexpanded within its sample. This chain connects TRBV13 to TRBJ2-5; D might be TRBD2 (5 bases). The CDR3 contains 15 residues. V shed 4 bases and J shed 2 bases, with 14 bases lying between them. The V gene's germline CDR1 is PRHDT and CDR2 FYEKMQ (reference sequence). The CDR3 reads CASSSAGIDQETQYF. CDR3 nucleotides: TGTGCCAGCAGCTCCGCCGGGATAGATCAAGAGACCCAGTACTTC.

The chain is built from TRBV9 and TRBJ1-4, with D maybe TRBD1 (6 bases). The ends were cut back, 4 bases at V and 5 bases at J, with 12 bases in the middle. The CDR3 covers 14 residues. CDR1 and CDR2 (germline): SGDLS, YYNGEE. CDR3 bases: TGTGCCAGCAGCACTACAGGGTCCAATGAAAAACTGTTTTTT. It encodes CASSTTGSNEKLFF. The full variable domain, completed using reference TRBV9 and TRBJ1-4, is DSGVTQTPKHLITATGQRVTLRCSPRSGDLSVYWYQQSLDQGLQFLIQYYNGEERAKGNILERFSAQQFPDLHSELNLSSLELGDSALYFCASSTTGSNEKLFFGSGTQLSVL.

Only one count was recorded for this clone. V and J are TRBV21-1 and TRBJ2-1; TRBD1 is taken as the D call from the table, unchecked against the DNA. TRBV21-1 is a known pseudogene. The CDR3 is 15 amino acids. The chain's CDR3 is CASSKGRPGGNEQFF. The CDR3 nucleotides read TGTGCCAGCAGCAAAGGAAGACCAGGGGGCAATGAGCAGTTCTTC.

The CDR3, as DNA: TGCGCCAGCAGCTTGCAAACCCCGGGACTAGCGGGAGGAGAGCAGTACTTC. Translating gives CASSLQTPGLAGGEQYF. This chain connects TRBV5-1 to TRBJ2-7; 15 bases are a match to TRBD2. The V gene end was trimmed by 1 base and the J gene end by 7 bases; junction bases not matched to a gene: 9. CDR1 is SGHRS, CDR2 YFSETQ, per germline. The CDR3 loop spans 17 amino acids. The full variable domain, with the rest looked up from reference TRBV5-1 and TRBJ2-7, is KAGVTQTPRYLIKTRGQQVTLSCSPISGHRSVSWYQQTPGQGLQFLFEYFSETQRNKGNFPGRFSGRQFSNSRSEMNVSTLELGDSALYLCASSLQTPGLAGGEQYFGPGTRLTVT.

The chain's CDR3 is CASSTRDSGFIYEQYF. The CDR3 bases are TGTGCCAGCAGCACCCGGGACTCCGGGTTTATTTACGAGCAGTACTTC. V is TRBV28 and J is TRBJ2-7; D is possibly TRBD2 (6 bases). CDR3 length equals 16 residues. Germline CDR1 is MDHEN and CDR2 is SYDVKM. V was shortened by 6 bases and J by 4 bases, with 22 bases between the two germline ends.

The chain employs TRBV6-4 and TRBJ1-1; a possible D gene is TRBD1 (6 bases). Germline V lookup: CDR1 MRHNA, CDR2 SNTAGT. The CDR3 length is 13 residues. Trimming removed 4 bases from V and 9 bases from J, with 15 bases in between. CDR3 sequence: CASSVDQQGKAFF. The CDR3 DNA reads as TGTGCCAGCAGTGTCGATCAACAGGGAAAAGCTTTCTTT.

The J gene is TRBJ2-5, the V gene TRBV6-1, with D possibly matching TRBD1 (6 bases). The CDR3 runs 13 residues. The V gene lost 6 bases and the J gene lost 3 bases, with 11 bases spanning the gap. Per the germline V gene, CDR1 is MNHNS and CDR2 is SASEGT. CDR3 region: CASRQGGEETQYF. The DNA of the CDR3 is TGTGCCAGCAGACAGGGTGGAGAAGAGACCCAGTACTTC.

The chain has TRBV19 and TRBJ2-3, with 7 bases matching TRBD2. CDR3 length: 17 amino acids. The trim removed 3 bases at V and 4 bases at J, leaving 13 bases unmatched. Germline V gene lookup returns CDR1 LNHDA and CDR2 SQIVND (reference sequence). The CDR3 region is CASSMSRMGGSADTQYF. The CDR3 DNA follows: TGTGCCAGTAGTATGAGTAGGATGGGGGGGAGTGCAGATACGCAGTATTTT.